Below, 18 T cell receptor beta chains from the same sample are listed, as sequenced in a study of T-cell memory formation after mild COVID-19. TCRdb processed the 5' RACE reads anew with MiXCR; each CDR3 protein has one entry. Among roughly 190,000 distinct CDR3 sequences listed, around 17% were seen once. The sequencing sample was made of PBMCs or a T cell subset sorted from them (not recorded which). Source of these receptors: an adult woman who had mild COVID-19 (a few samples of this study predate the infection). Cell type and time point are not known.

In the case of this clonotype: As the CDR3 is not closed by the conserved phenylalanine or tryptophan, this likely results from a read error. The limits of the CDR3 on the DNA are not certain, so only TCRdb's listed CDR3 is given. V gene TRBV5-1 combines with J gene TRBJ2-3; TRBD2 is the table's D call, not checked against the DNA. The CDR3 extends over 13 residues, inclusive of both ends. Germline loops: CDR1 SGHRS, CDR2 YFSETQ. The CDR3 sequence is CASSPVGYAVPFL.

In this sample, this clonotype turned up once. The CDR3 region has the DNA TGTGCCAGCCATTTAGGGGGAGGCAATTCACCCCTCCACTTT. Residues: CASHLGGGNSPLHF. The V gene is TRBV3-1, the J gene TRBJ1-6; D may be TRBD1 (6 bases). Looked up from germline, CDR1 is LGHDT and CDR2 is YNNKEL (reference sequence). Trimming stripped 8 bases from V and 7 bases from J, with 15 bases between. The CDR3 is 14 amino acids. Drawing the rest from reference TRBV3-1 and TRBJ1-6, the complete variable domain is DTAVSQTPKYLVTQMGNDKSIKCEQNLGHDTMYWYKQDSKKFLKIMFSYNNKELIINETVPNRFSPKSPDKAHLNLHINSLELGDSAVYFCASHLGGGNSPLHFGNGTRLTVT.

The sample holds a few counts of this clonotype. The chain employs TRBV5-4 and TRBJ2-2, with unresolved D. The CDR3 is made up of 14 amino acids. Trimming pared 4 bases from V and 7 bases from J, leaving 14 bases between. CDR1 is SGHNT, CDR2 YYREEE, per germline (reference sequence). The CDR3: CASSRILIGGELFF. Here the CDR3 DNA reads TGTGCCAGCAGCCGAATTCTAATCGGCGGGGAGCTGTTTTTT.

The chain links TRBV6-1 to TRBJ1-5; D is possibly TRBD1 (6 bases). The germline V gene encodes CDR1 MNHNS and CDR2 SASEGT. This CDR3 is built from 14 residues. Deletions cut 8 bases from V and 3 bases from J, with 14 bases between. Here the CDR3 reads CASGNRAYNQPQHF. The CDR3 DNA is TGTGCCAGCGGGAACAGGGCCTACAATCAGCCCCAGCATTTT.

In this sample, this clonotype turned up many times. The chain links TRBV7-6 to TRBJ2-1; 13 bases match TRBD2. V lost 2 bases and J lost 9; bases outside the gene matches: 13. The CDR3 spans 18 residues. The germline CDR1 and CDR2 sequences are SGHVS and FNYEAQ. CDR3 sequence (DNA): TGTGCCAGCAGCTTAACACTAATGACTAGCGGGGGGAGGGCTGAGCAGTTCTTC. This translates into CASSLTLMTSGGRAEQFF.

In this sample, this clonotype turned up a few times. CDR3 protein: CASSLGREPYNEQFF. DNA for the CDR3: TGTGCCAGCAGTTTAGGGCGGGAGCCCTACAATGAGCAGTTCTTC. The genes are TRBV12-3 or TRBV12-4 and TRBJ2-1; 7 bases map to TRBD2. CDR3 size: 15 residues. V was clipped by 1 base and J by 2 bases; unmatched bases: 2.

This clonotype was seen a single time. The rearrangement uses TRBV3-1 and TRBJ2-7; TRBD2 might be the D (5 bases). Trimming left V 4 bases short and J 2 bases short, with 12 bases between. Germline values: CDR1 LGHDT, CDR2 YNNKEL (reference sequence). This CDR3 has 14 residues. CDR3 amino acids: CASSPHGEAYEQYF. The CDR3 DNA sequence: TGTGCCAGCAGCCCCCACGGGGAAGCCTACGAGCAGTACTTC.

This rearrangement joins TRBV29-1 to TRBJ2-7; tentative D call: TRBD2 (6 bases). V lost 7 bases and J lost 3, with 13 bases in between. This CDR3 is built from 12 residues. Germline V gives CDR1 SQVTM, CDR2 ANQGSEA. The CDR3 region is CSAGGAHYEQYF. The DNA of the CDR3 is TGCAGCGCCGGAGGGGCCCACTACGAGCAGTACTTC.

The chain recombines TRBV4-2 with TRBJ1-1; 7 nucleotides agree with TRBD1. Losses at the gene ends were 1 base for V and 2 bases for J; bases not matched to a gene: 7. The germline V gene has CDR1 LGHNA and CDR2 YNFKEQ. The CDR3 has 16 residues. The CDR3 nucleotides read TGTGCCAGCAGCCAAGGCCGGGACAGACTTAACACTGAAGCTTTCTTT. It yields the protein CASSQGRDRLNTEAFF.

This clonotype has a count of ten or more. This sequence joins TRBV5-1 and TRBJ2-1, with TRBD2 matching over 7 bases. Germline lookup yields CDR1 SGHRS and CDR2 YFSETQ. Trimming removed 0 bases from V and 1 base from J; junction bases left unmatched: 4. The CDR3 length is 16 residues. The CDR3 bases are TGCGCCAGCAGCTTGGATCTAGCGGTTTCCTACAATGAGCAGTTCTTC. Translated, it gives CASSLDLAVSYNEQFF.

The rearrangement uses TRBV5-4 and TRBJ2-3; TRBD1 matches at 7 bases. Trimming removed 4 bases from V and 8 bases from J; junction bases left unmatched: 10. The CDR3 spans 14 residues. The germline V gene has CDR1 SGHNT and CDR2 YYREEE (reference sequence). In nucleotides, the CDR3 is TGTGCCAGCAGCCCTGGGACAGTTTCCCCTACGCAGTATTTT. Translated, it gives CASSPGTVSPTQYF.

There are a few counts of this clonotype. The rearrangement joins TRBV6-6 to TRBJ2-7; D possibly corresponds to TRBD2 (6 bases). V lost 2 bases to trimming and J lost 7 bases, with 15 bases between them. Per germline, CDR1 MNHNY and CDR2 SVGAGI (reference sequence). The length of the CDR3 is 14 residues. CDR3 region: CASSYVPPGREQYF. The CDR3 nucleotides are TGTGCCAGCAGTTACGTCCCCCCGGGGAGGGAGCAGTACTTC.

There are a few counts of this clonotype. The chain links TRBV18 to TRBJ2-1; weak D call: TRBD1 (5 bases). The V and J ends lost 6 bases and 15 bases respectively, with 15 bases between them. Germline V gene sequence: CDR1 KGHSH, CDR2 LQKENI. This CDR3 is built from 11 residues. CDR3 residues: CASSLTIGVFF. The CDR3 DNA follows: TGTGCCAGCTCCCTCACGATAGGGGTGTTCTTC.

The gene calls are TRBV5-4 and TRBJ2-5; tentative D call: TRBD2 (7 bases). V was cut by 0 bases and J by 5 bases, with 17 bases left in between. Germline CDR1 is SGHNT and CDR2 is YYREEE (reference sequence). CDR3 length: 16 amino acids. CDR3: CASSLVLRGAGETQYF. The CDR3 region has the DNA TGTGCCAGCAGCTTGGTTTTACGGGGGGCAGGGGAGACCCAGTACTTC. The complete variable domain, with remaining parts taken from reference TRBV5-4 and TRBJ2-5, reads ETGVTQSPTHLIKTRGQQVTLRCSSQSGHNTVSWYQQALGQGPQFIFQYYREEENGRGNFPPRFSGLQFPNYSSELNVNALELDDSALYLCASSLVLRGAGETQYFGPGTRLLVL.

The DNA of the CDR3 is TGTGCCAGTAGCGACAGGGGGAGGATGGAGACCCAGTACTTC. As protein: CASSDRGRMETQYF. The rearrangement links TRBV19 to TRBJ2-5; the match to TRBD1 covers 9 bases. Unmatched junction bases numbered 7, after V lost 6 bases and J lost 5 bases. This CDR3 is built from 14 residues. Looked up from germline, CDR1 is LNHDA and CDR2 is SQIVND (reference sequence).

The genes are TRBV7-8 and TRBJ2-7, with 7 bases matching TRBD2. Trimming took 4 bases from V and 4 from J; bases not matched to a gene: 7. Germline loops: CDR1 SGHVS, CDR2 FQNEAQ. This CDR3 is 14 amino acids long. The CDR3 sequence: CASSYVGGKYEQYF. CDR3 nucleotides: TGTGCCAGCAGCTACGTGGGGGGGAAGTACGAGCAGTACTTC.

The chain employs TRBV12-3 or TRBV12-4 and TRBJ2-1; TRBD1 matches 8 bases. V dropped 6 bases and J dropped 7; count of bases not matched to a gene: 8. The CDR3 contains 14 residues. The CDR3 DNA is TGTGCCAGCAGACTCCCGGGACAGGATAATGAGCAGTTCTTC. Protein product: CASRLPGQDNEQFF.

The chain uses TRBV6-5 and TRBJ2-5, with 9 bases fitting TRBD2. Germline CDR1 and CDR2: MNHEY and SVGAGI. The CDR3 is 15 amino acids. Trimming cost V 2 bases and J 5 bases; bases outside gene matches: 6. The CDR3 protein is CASSYATSGLETQYF. CDR3 nucleotide sequence: TGTGCCAGCAGTTACGCGACTAGCGGTTTGGAGACCCAGTACTTC.